This T cell receptor beta chain stems from a study of blood T cell repertoires in COVID-19. The study assigned cohorts using participant-reported clinical history. CDR3 length: 15 amino acids. Trimming left V 3 bases short and J 2 bases short, with 11 bases between. In germline, CDR1 is LGHDT, CDR2 YNNKEL (reference sequence). Authors' processing steps: Amplifying reference gene primers gave estimates of nucleated cell counts. Sequencing was performed with immunoSEQ multiplex PCR; in TCRdb, only in-frame clones are kept and a portion is missing. V, J and clone size are taken as reported in that table, and D and trimming were inferred from the DNA itself. The table includes about 320,000 clones, roughly nine tenths detected once.

The receptor comes from a man aged 55 to 70 who had recovered from COVID-19. Material: PBMCs or T cells enriched from blood (not recorded which). The chain combines TRBV3-1 (or the pseudogene TRBV3-2) with TRBJ2-1; weak D call: TRBD2 (5 bases). CDR3 nucleotide sequence: TGTGCCAGCAGCCACATAGCGTTGACCTACAATGAGCAGTTCTTC. Translation: CASSHIALTYNEQFF.